This is a list of T cell receptor beta chains from one sample in a study of cytomegalovirus exposure and HLA in healthy donors. The protocol was immunoSEQ multiplex PCR, while the TCRdb copy is restricted to in-frame clones and leaves out a portion. The sample includes around 190,000 clones, more than 65% of them seen just once. Source material: PBMCs. All receptors derive from a woman in her 30s in good health and CMV-seropositive. The CDR3 runs from the conserved cysteine through the conserved F or W. The D gene is left open where the match is weak. Clone size, where shown, is once, few, many, or a class for clones that have expanded.

size,D,V,J,CDR3,DNA
-,-,TRBV7-9,TRBJ1-1,CASSFGNTEAFF,TGTGCCAGCAGCTTCGGGAACACTGAAGCTTTCTTT
-,-,TRBV5-1,TRBJ1-5,CASSAGTGRDQPQHF,TGCGCCAGCAGCGCCGGGACCGGGAGGGATCAGCCCCAGCATTTT
once,TRBD1,TRBV7-9,TRBJ2-7,CASSRGQGGEQYF,TGTGCCAGCAGCAGGGGACAGGGTGGCGAGCAGTACTTC
-,-,TRBV5-6,TRBJ2-3,CASSLMLDTVTDTQYF,TGTGCCAGCAGCTTGATGTTGGACACCGTCACAGATACGCAGTATTTT
-,-,TRBV19,TRBJ2-1,CASSIAQEPYNEQFF,TGTGCCAGTAGTATAGCACAGGAGCCCTACAATGAGCAGTTCTTC
-,-,TRBV11-2,TRBJ2-7,CASSFGAGLYEQYF,TGTGCCAGCAGCTTCGGTGCAGGGCTCTACGAGCAGTACTTC
-,-,TRBV7-9,TRBJ2-7,CSGSLDNTYEQYF,TGTTCCGGATCATTAGACAATACCTACGAGCAGTACTTC
-,TRBD2,TRBV27,TRBJ2-7,CASSVVSGREQYF,TGTGCCAGCAGCGTTGTTAGCGGGCGCGAGCAGTACTTC
-,TRBD2,TRBV6-6,TRBJ2-3,CASKASGVGDTQYF,TGTGCCAGCAAAGCTAGCGGAGTGGGGGATACGCAGTATTTT
-,-,TRBV9,TRBJ2-1,CASSVGTGWGGNEQFF,TGTGCCAGCAGCGTAGGCACGGGCTGGGGAGGCAATGAGCAGTTCTTC
-,TRBD1,TRBV28,TRBJ2-7,CASSDRDSIHYEQYF,TGTGCCAGCAGTGACAGGGACAGCATCCACTACGAGCAGTACTTC
-,-,TRBV28,TRBJ1-4,CASRFPGTNEKLFF,TGTGCCAGCAGATTCCCAGGAACTAATGAAAAACTGTTTTTT
once,TRBD2,TRBV11-2,TRBJ2-7,CASSFRTSWYEQYF,TGTGCCAGCAGCTTTAGGACTAGCTGGTACGAGCAGTACTTC
-,-,TRBV7-9,TRBJ1-1,CSSTPRKGHAFF,TGTTCCAGCACTCCCAGAAAGGGGCACGCTTTCTTT
-,TRBD2,TRBV19,TRBJ2-7,CASSSRGRGAEQYF,TGTGCCAGTAGTAGTCGCGGGAGAGGGGCCGAGCAGTACTTC
-,TRBD1,TRBV11-1,TRBJ1-1,CASTTGTGGAWNTEAFF,TGTGCCAGCACCACCGGGACAGGGGGCGCCTGGAACACTGAAGCTTTCTTT
-,-,TRBV2,TRBJ2-7,CASRIGASREQYF,TGTGCCAGCAGGATAGGGGCCTCTCGAGAGCAGTACTTC
-,-,TRBV7-2,TRBJ2-5,CASSGSKEQYF,TGTGCCAGCAGCGGGTCTAAGGAGCAGTACTTC
-,-,TRBV5-5,TRBJ1-4,CASSLLPSGNEKLFF,TGTGCCAGCAGCTTGTTACCCTCGGGTAATGAAAAACTGTTTTTT
few,-,TRBV20-1,TRBJ2-7,CSATRDSGDF,TGCAGTGCTACCCGGGACTCTGGAGACTTC
-,-,TRBV5-1,TRBJ2-1,CASRFESSYNEQFF,TGCGCCAGCAGGTTCGAGAGCTCCTACAATGAGCAGTTCTTC
-,TRBD1,TRBV5-1,TRBJ1-1,CASSSSGQGSWAFF,TGCGCCAGCAGCTCTTCGGGACAGGGGTCGTGGGCTTTCTTT
-,-,TRBV2,TRBJ2-5,CANRQGRETQYF,TGTGCCAACCGCCAGGGGCGGGAGACCCAGTACTTC
-,TRBD2,TRBV4-2,TRBJ2-3,CASSQDVGLAGEADTQYF,TGTGCCAGCAGCCAAGACGTCGGACTAGCGGGAGAAGCAGATACGCAGTATTTT
few,TRBD2,TRBV4-1,TRBJ2-1,CASSQTLAGLSYNEQFF,TGCGCCAGCAGCCAAACGTTAGCGGGTTTATCCTACAATGAGCAGTTCTTC
-,-,TRBV19,TRBJ1-3,CASRAGNTIYF,TGTGCCTCCAGGGCTGGAAACACCATATATTTT
-,-,TRBV6-4,TRBJ1-2,CASNITQGTYGYTF,TGTGCCAGCAATATAACTCAGGGTACCTATGGCTACACCTTC
-,-,TRBV14,TRBJ2-7,CASSQGQEYEQYF,TGTGCCAGCAGCCAAGGGCAGGAATACGAGCAGTACTTC
-,-,TRBV5-8,TRBJ2-3,CAVYHGGMTADTQYF,TGTGCCGTATATCACGGAGGGATGACGGCAGATACGCAGTATTTT
-,-,TRBV5-1,TRBJ2-7,CASSLKKGPSYEQYF,TGCGCCAGCAGCTTGAAGAAGGGGCCCTCCTACGAGCAGTACTTC
-,-,TRBV6-5,TRBJ2-7,CASSKAPPGEQYF,TGTGCCAGCTCCAAGGCCCCGCCAGGCGAGCAGTACTTC
-,TRBD2,TRBV6-5,TRBJ2-7,CASTPRGSGIDEQYF,TGTGCCAGCACTCCGCGGGGAAGCGGGATTGACGAGCAGTACTTC
few,-,TRBV6-5,TRBJ2-7,CASSYGARYEQYF,TGTGCCAGCAGTTACGGGGCCCGCTACGAGCAGTACTTC
-,TRBD1,TRBV6-4,TRBJ2-1,CASSDSDRGEQFF,TGTGCCAGCAGTGACTCGGACAGGGGTGAGCAGTTCTTC
-,-,TRBV19,TRBJ1-1,CASSIEVLGNTEAFF,TGTGCCAGTAGTATAGAGGTTCTCGGGAACACTGAAGCTTTCTTT
few,-,TRBV27,TRBJ2-7,CASSPTGYEQYF,TGTGCCAGCAGTCCTACGGGGTACGAGCAGTACTTC
-,TRBD1,TRBV14,TRBJ1-2,CASRLRRGRSYGYTF,TGTGCCAGCAGATTAAGAAGGGGGCGCAGCTATGGCTACACCTTC
-,-,TRBV25-1,TRBJ2-1,CASSEFGAGGSLDEQFF,TGTGCCAGCAGTGAGTTTGGGGCAGGAGGGTCCCTTGATGAGCAGTTCTTC
few,TRBD1,TRBV5-4,TRBJ2-7,CASSAGTVTYEQYF,TGTGCCAGCAGCGCCGGGACAGTGACCTACGAGCAGTACTTC
few,-,TRBV7-9,TRBJ2-2,CASSLGLNTGELFF,TGTGCCAGCAGCTTGGGACTCAACACCGGGGAGCTGTTTTTT
-,TRBD1,TRBV10-1,TRBJ2-5,CASSEQRTGGGEQYF,TGCGCCAGCAGTGAGCAAAGGACAGGGGGTGGGGAGCAGTACTTC
-,TRBD1,TRBV27,TRBJ1-1,CASSFFDFRGLINTEAFF,TGTGCCAGCAGTTTCTTCGACTTCAGGGGGTTAATCAACACTGAAGCTTTCTTT
-,-,TRBV27,TRBJ2-7,CASSFAGSSYEQYF,TGTGCCAGCAGTTTTGCGGGGAGCTCCTACGAGCAGTACTTC
-,-,TRBV6-1,TRBJ1-1,CASSEGPGYTEAFF,TGTGCCAGCAGTGAAGGACCGGGTTACACTGAAGCTTTCTTT
-,TRBD2,TRBV5-4,TRBJ2-1,CASSLAGRAGGPVDEQFF,TGTGCCAGCAGCTTGGCCGGGCGAGCGGGAGGGCCAGTCGATGAGCAGTTCTTC
-,-,TRBV5-6,TRBJ2-4,CASSFLQGNIQYF,TGTGCCAGCAGCTTCTTACAGGGAAACATTCAGTACTTC